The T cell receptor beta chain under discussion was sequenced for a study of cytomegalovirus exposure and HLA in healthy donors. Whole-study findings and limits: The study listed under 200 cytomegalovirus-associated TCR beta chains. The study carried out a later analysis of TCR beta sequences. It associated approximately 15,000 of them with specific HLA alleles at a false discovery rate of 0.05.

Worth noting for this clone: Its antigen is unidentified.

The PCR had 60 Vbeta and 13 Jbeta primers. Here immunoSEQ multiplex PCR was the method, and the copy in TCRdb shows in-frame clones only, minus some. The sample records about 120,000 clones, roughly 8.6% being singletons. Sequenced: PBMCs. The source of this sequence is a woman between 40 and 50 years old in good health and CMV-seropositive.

CDR3: CASSLLLGEYTEAFF. CDR3 DNA sequence: TGTGCCAGCAGCTTATTGTTAGGAGAATACACTGAAGCTTTCTTT. The chain has TRBV7-9 and TRBJ1-1; D remains ambiguous. The CDR3 extends over 15 amino acids. Germline CDR1 is SEHNR and CDR2 is FQNEAQ (reference sequence). V dropped 2 bases and J dropped 3 bases, with 13 bases sitting between them.